The clone carrying this T cell receptor beta chain rates as medium-sized. Each patient came to thyroid surgery without any prior treatment (of any kind). TCRdb redid the clone calls on the PCR reads using MiXCR. This sample has about 16,000 clones, with roughly 25% found just once. The entry originates in a study of metastatic and nonmetastatic thyroid tumors. Germline assignment: CDR1 LGHDT and CDR2 YNNKEL (reference sequence). The V and J ends lost 1 base and 2 bases, in that order; junction bases with no gene match: 6. There are 16 residues in the CDR3. This chain uses TRBV3-1 with TRBJ2-7, with 9 nucleotides matching TRBD1. Specimen: tumor tissue. The origin of this receptor is a female donor with papillary thyroid cancer or a benign thyroid nodule (not recorded which). Some clones in this sample may be carry-over from other donors' samples. CDR3 DNA: TGTGCCAGCAGCCAAGGATGGGGACAGGGAGCCTACGAGCAGTACTTC. It translates to CASSQGWGQGAYEQYF.